Following are 26 T cell receptor beta chains from one sample sequenced in a study of T cells in Graves' hyperthyroidism and ophthalmopathy. TCR beta CDR3 regions were amplified from RNA transcripts. With the HTBI primer set, the TCR CDR3 went through a first round of RT-PCR. TCRdb used MiXCR to reprocess the multiplex PCR reads, holding one entry per CDR3 protein. The sample contains about 400,000 distinct CDR3 sequences, under 15% of which appear only once. Sequencing used blood. The receptors stem from a woman aged 30 to 39 with Graves' hyperthyroidism.

The J gene is TRBJ1-6, the V gene TRBV18; 9 bases align to TRBD1. The V segment lost 3 bases and the J segment 11 bases; nucleotides outside the gene matches: 8. The CDR3 covers 15 residues. Per the germline V gene, CDR1 is KGHSH and CDR2 is LQKENI. This CDR3 is CASSPGQGAFAPLHF. CDR3 DNA sequence: TGTGCCAGCTCACCGGGACAGGGTGCCTTTGCACCCCTCCACTTT.

This clonotype occurred many times. The J gene is TRBJ2-7, the V gene TRBV2; 7 bases agree with TRBD2. Trimming at V came to 4 bases and at J to 2 bases, leaving 5 bases not matched to a gene. This CDR3 has 14 amino acids. Germline V CDR1 and CDR2: SNHLY, FYNNEI. The CDR3 nucleotides read TGTGCCAGCAGTGTGGTGGCGGGAGCCTACGAGCAGTACTTC. This codes for CASSVVAGAYEQYF.

The CDR3 DNA reads as TGTGCCAGCAGCCCGAGGACTAGCGGGAGGTTCACAGATACGCAGTATTTT. Its protein product is CASSPRTSGRFTDTQYF. The chain is built from TRBV7-3 and TRBJ2-3; 14 bases fit TRBD2. The CDR3 sequence is 17 residues long. V trimming: 5 bases; J trimming: 2 bases; junction bases outside the gene matches: 6. Germline V CDR1 and CDR2: SGHTA, FQGTGA.

This clonotype was detected only a few times. The gene calls are TRBV28 and TRBJ1-5; D remains ambiguous. This CDR3 spans 16 amino acids. The V and J ends lost 1 base and 10 bases respectively, with 20 bases between them. Germline V gene data show CDR1 as MDHEN and CDR2 as SYDVKM. CDR3 coding DNA: TGTGCCAGCAGTTTATCCATTTCTGGCCGGGGTCACCCCCAGCATTTT. Translation: CASSLSISGRGHPQHF.

This clonotype was seen only a few times. The chain carries TRBV6-1 and TRBJ1-2, with D possibly being TRBD1 (5 bases). Looked up from germline, CDR1 is MNHNS and CDR2 is SASEGT. This CDR3 comprises 13 residues. V lost 5 bases, J lost 1 base, and 8 bases lay in between. The DNA of the CDR3 is TGTGCCAGCAGTAGACAGAATAACTATGGCTACACCTTC. Residues: CASSRQNNYGYTF.

This clonotype occurred many times. The CDR3 is CAWSEGAEAFF. Written as DNA, the CDR3 is TGTGCCTGGAGTGAGGGCGCTGAAGCTTTCTTT. This chain connects TRBV30 to TRBJ1-1; D remains ambiguous. The CDR3 is made up of 11 amino acids. The germline CDR1 and CDR2 sequences are GTSNPN and SVGIG (reference sequence). V lost 1 base and J 6 bases, leaving 6 bases between the germline ends.

At least ten counts were recorded for this clonotype. This chain links TRBV24-1 with TRBJ2-1, with 10 bases identical to TRBD2. The CDR3 totals 16 residues. The V segment lost 3 bases and the J segment 4 bases; nucleotides outside the gene matches: 5. Germline CDR1 is KGHDR and CDR2 is SFDVKD. The CDR3 spells CATSDLAGARYNEQFF. The CDR3 nucleotides read TGTGCCACCAGTGATCTAGCGGGAGCTAGGTACAATGAGCAGTTCTTC.

This chain joins TRBV6-1 and TRBJ1-6, with 7 positions matching TRBD1. V lost 6 bases, J lost 9 bases, and 2 bases stayed unmatched. The CDR3 totals 12 residues. Germline lookup yields CDR1 MNHNS and CDR2 SASEGT. The CDR3 is CASRQGSSPLHF. DNA for the CDR3: TGTGCCAGCAGACAGGGGAGTTCACCCCTCCACTTT.

This clonotype was detected only a few times. The chain has TRBV7-2 and TRBJ2-4, with TRBD1 matching 7 bases. The V gene end was trimmed by 5 bases and the J gene end by 6 bases; junction bases not matched to a gene: 13. This CDR3 is 16 amino acids long. Germline V gene data show CDR1 as SGHTA and CDR2 as FQGNSA. CDR3 nucleotide sequence: TGTGCCAGCAGCGCACAAGGGGGCATTGAGACAAACATTCAGTACTTC. It specifies CASSAQGGIETNIQYF.

This clonotype was detected only a few times. V and J are TRBV19 and TRBJ2-1, with D unresolved. The CDR3 has 15 residues. V dropped 3 bases and J dropped 7 bases, with 16 bases sitting between them. Germline CDR1 LNHDA, CDR2 SQIVND (reference sequence). Here the CDR3 DNA reads TGTGCCAGTAGTATCGGCGGTACGGCTAATAATGAGCAGTTCTTC. Its protein is CASSIGGTANNEQFF.

This clonotype appeared many times. The gene calls are TRBV12-3 or TRBV12-4 and TRBJ2-3; D assignment may be TRBD1 or TRBD2 (7 bases each). The V end was cut by 5 bases, the J end by 4 bases, with 13 bases between. The CDR3 contains 14 residues. CDR3 sequence (DNA): TGTGCCAGCAGTGCAGGGGGAGGGTCAGATACGCAGTATTTT. Its translation is CASSAGGGSDTQYF.

This clonotype occurred many times. The J gene is TRBJ2-1, the V gene TRBV6-1; D possibly corresponds to TRBD2 (5 bases). V was clipped by 8 bases and J by 4 bases, with 15 bases between them. The CDR3 runs to 14 residues. CDR1 is MNHNS and CDR2 is SASEGT in the germline V gene. The CDR3: CASVPRGEYNEQFF. CDR3 coding DNA: TGTGCCAGCGTCCCACGGGGAGAGTACAATGAGCAGTTCTTC.

V usage is TRBV24-1 and J usage is TRBJ2-5; 10 bases match TRBD1. The CDR3 contains 18 residues. Trimming cost V 4 bases and J 4 bases; bases outside gene matches: 14. Per the germline V gene, CDR1 is KGHDR and CDR2 is SFDVKD. The CDR3 region is CATSDLPHAGQGGETQYF. The CDR3 nucleotides read TGTGCCACCAGTGACTTACCCCACGCCGGACAGGGGGGAGAGACCCAGTACTTC.

This clonotype was detected ten times or more. V gene TRBV11-2 combines with J gene TRBJ2-1, with 7 positions matching TRBD2. CDR1 is SGHAT, CDR2 FQNNGV, per germline. There are 16 residues in the CDR3. The J segment lost 6 bases and the V segment lost 2 bases, leaving 10 bases of the junction unmatched. The CDR3 DNA sequence: TGTGCCAGCAGCTTACACGGCGGGAGAATCCGCAATGAGCAGTTCTTC. It is translated as CASSLHGGRIRNEQFF.

The rearrangement links TRBV6-1 to TRBJ2-1; 10 bases line up with TRBD2. The CDR3 is 14 residues long. V dropped 6 bases and J dropped 4; count of bases not matched to a gene: 3. Germline V gives CDR1 MNHNS, CDR2 SASEGT. The CDR3, as DNA: TGTGCCAGCAGGAAGCGGGGGGGATACAATGAGCAGTTCTTC. Translating gives CASRKRGGYNEQFF.

This clonotype has a count of ten or more. The V and J genes are TRBV2 and TRBJ2-7; perhaps TRBD2 as D (5 bases). The CDR3 length is 15 residues. Germline CDR1 SNHLY, CDR2 FYNNEI. V lost 4 bases, J lost 2 bases, and 15 bases lay in between. In nucleotides, the CDR3 is TGTGCCAGCAGTGGGAGGCCACCGATCCCCTACGAGCAGTACTTC. It yields the protein CASSGRPPIPYEQYF.

There are a few counts of this clonotype. The J gene is TRBJ2-2, the V gene TRBV9; D ambiguous. The germline V and J ends were trimmed by 0 bases and 6 bases, with 3 bases remaining between them. The CDR3 is 12 residues long. The germline CDR1 and CDR2 sequences are SGDLS and YYNGEE. The CDR3 is CASSVGPGELFF. DNA for the CDR3: TGTGCCAGCAGCGTAGGCCCCGGGGAGCTGTTTTTT.

This clonotype was recorded a few times. The chain is built from TRBV15 and TRBJ1-5; D not resolved. Germline values: CDR1 LNHNV, CDR2 YYDKDF (reference sequence). This CDR3 is 15 amino acids long. V was clipped by 0 bases and J by 6 bases, with 12 bases between them. CDR3 amino acids: CATSRDKVKGQPQHF. CDR3 DNA: TGTGCCACCAGCAGAGATAAAGTCAAAGGTCAGCCCCAGCATTTT.

This clonotype was counted a few times. The chain combines TRBV9 with TRBJ1-2; no clear D gene. The CDR3 runs 14 residues. Germline assignment: CDR1 SGDLS and CDR2 YYNGEE. Trimming removed 0 bases at V and 7 bases at J, with 13 bases between. The CDR3 DNA follows: TGTGCCAGCAGCGTAGGAGACGCGGATAGTGGCTACACCTTC. Residues: CASSVGDADSGYTF.

The chain joins TRBV24-1 to TRBJ2-5; a weak D match, TRBD1 (5 bases). V dropped 5 bases and J dropped 2 bases, with 11 bases sitting between them. CDR3 length: 14 residues. Germline V gene data show CDR1 as KGHDR and CDR2 as SFDVKD. CDR3 in DNA: TGTGCCACCAGTGTTAAGGGGTGGCAAGAGACCCAGTACTTC. It specifies CATSVKGWQETQYF.

This clonotype has more than one count but fewer than ten. The chain combines TRBV3-1 with TRBJ2-1; D is possibly TRBD1 (6 bases). Looked up from germline, CDR1 is LGHDT and CDR2 is YNNKEL (reference sequence). The CDR3 contains 15 residues. Trimming removed 0 bases from V and 12 bases from J, with 18 bases in between. The DNA of the CDR3 is TGTGCCAGCAGCCAAGATACAGGGCCAGCAAAGGTGCAGTTCTTC. This translates into CASSQDTGPAKVQFF.

Remarks on this clonotype: One end of the junction varies from germline; a read error may be responsible. The rearrangement uses TRBV28 and TRBJ2-7, with D perhaps being TRBD1 or TRBD2 (5 bases each). Per germline, CDR1 MDHEN and CDR2 SYDVKM. CDR3 length: 14 residues. The CDR3 protein is CASSRTGTSRPPHF. Written as DNA, the CDR3 is TGTGCCAGCAGCCGCACCGGGACCTCTCGGCCCCCGCACTTC.

There are many counts of this clonotype. The V gene is TRBV2, the J gene TRBJ2-3; D unresolved. Per germline, CDR1 SNHLY and CDR2 FYNNEI. This CDR3 has 15 residues. The germline V and J ends were trimmed by 0 bases and 1 base, with 8 bases remaining between them. Here the CDR3 DNA reads TGTGCCAGCAGTGAAGCCCGGGTCGGCACAGATACGCAGTATTTT. Translation gives CASSEARVGTDTQYF.

The V gene is TRBV6-5, the J gene TRBJ2-7, with D uncertain. CDR3 length equals 14 residues. Deletions cut 6 bases from V and 4 bases from J, with 16 bases between. Germline CDR1 is MNHEY and CDR2 is SVGAGI. CDR3 loop: CASSRVSSGYEQYF. CDR3 DNA: TGTGCCAGCAGCCGAGTTTCATCCGGTTACGAGCAGTACTTC.

This clonotype was seen many times. The genes are TRBV2 and TRBJ2-7; 9 bases match TRBD2. Germline values: CDR1 SNHLY, CDR2 FYNNEI. This CDR3 has 14 residues. Trimming took 4 bases from V and 7 from J; bases not matched to a gene: 8. CDR3 sequence (DNA): TGTGCCAGCAGTGCGACTAGCGGTTCGGGTGAGCAGTACTTC. Protein product: CASSATSGSGEQYF. The variable domain in full, with the rest retrieved from reference TRBV2 and TRBJ2-7, is EPEVTQTPSHQVTQMGQEVILRCVPISNHLYFYWYRQILGQKVEFLVSFYNNEISEKSEIFDDQFSVERPDGSNFTLKIRSTKLEDSAMYFCASSATSGSGEQYFGPGTRLTVT.

This clonotype has more than one count but fewer than ten. V is TRBV19 and J is TRBJ2-7; TRBD1 matches 8 bases. J gave up 7 bases and V 1 base, and 6 bases lay outside the gene matches. From germline, CDR1 is LNHDA and CDR2 SQIVND (reference sequence). The CDR3 consists of 14 residues. The DNA for the CDR3 is TGTGCCAGTAGTATAGGGCAGGGGGCGCGTGAGCAGTACTTC. Translated: CASSIGQGAREQYF.